This TCR beta chain stems from a study of cytotoxic CD8 clonotypes in ibrutinib-treated CLL. Overall study: Sequencing produced an average of about 250,000 productive templates and roughly 89,000 productive rearrangements per sample.

This table comes from immunoSEQ multiplex PCR, and its TCRdb copy is limited to in-frame clones, with some not included. The repertoire holds roughly 180,000 clones, roughly 80% seen once, with roughly 4.5% in the top ten. A remark on this clone: Its antigen is still unknown.

The germline CDR1 and CDR2 sequences are MNHEY and SVGAGI. CDR3 length: 15 residues. The V end was cut by 6 bases, the J end by 7 bases, with 21 bases between. Study-wide results and limits: Sampling times, which were not matched between the groups, differed between sustained-remission patients and progressing patients. Baseline clonality, above age-matched healthy donor levels, tracked circulating CD8+ T-cell counts.

The V gene is TRBV6-5, the J gene TRBJ1-2; D gene unclear. This TCR came from a human donor with chronic lymphocytic leukemia. The sequences come from PBMCs, collected after 24 months of ibrutinib treatment. The CDR3 loop is CASRPPWSPGGGYTF. CDR3 DNA sequence: TGTGCCAGCAGGCCCCCCTGGAGCCCGGGTGGTGGCTACACCTTC.